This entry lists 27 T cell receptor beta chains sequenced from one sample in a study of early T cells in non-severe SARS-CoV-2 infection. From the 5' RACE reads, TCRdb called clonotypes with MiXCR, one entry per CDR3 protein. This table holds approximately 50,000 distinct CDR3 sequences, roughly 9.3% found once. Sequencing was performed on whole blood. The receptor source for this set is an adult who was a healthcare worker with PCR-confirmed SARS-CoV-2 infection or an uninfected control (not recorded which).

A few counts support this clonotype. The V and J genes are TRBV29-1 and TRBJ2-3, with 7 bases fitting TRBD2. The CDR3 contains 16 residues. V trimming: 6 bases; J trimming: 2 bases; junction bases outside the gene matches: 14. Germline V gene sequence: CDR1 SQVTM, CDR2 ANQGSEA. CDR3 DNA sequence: TGCAGCGTGAAAGACCGACTAGCAGATTTCACAGATACGCAGTATTTT. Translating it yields CSVKDRLADFTDTQYF.

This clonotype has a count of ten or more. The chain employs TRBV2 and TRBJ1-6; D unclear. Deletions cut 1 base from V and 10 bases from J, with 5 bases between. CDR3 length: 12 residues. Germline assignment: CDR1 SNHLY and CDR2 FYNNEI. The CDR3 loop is CASSEGLSPLHF. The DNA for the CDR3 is TGTGCCAGCAGTGAAGGCTTATCACCCCTCCACTTT.

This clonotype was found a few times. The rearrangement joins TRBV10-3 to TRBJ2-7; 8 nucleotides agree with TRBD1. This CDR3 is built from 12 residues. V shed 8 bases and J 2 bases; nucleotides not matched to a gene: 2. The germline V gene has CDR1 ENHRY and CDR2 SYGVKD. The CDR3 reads CAIRDRTYEQYF. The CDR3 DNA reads TGTGCCATCCGGGACAGGACCTACGAGCAGTACTTC.

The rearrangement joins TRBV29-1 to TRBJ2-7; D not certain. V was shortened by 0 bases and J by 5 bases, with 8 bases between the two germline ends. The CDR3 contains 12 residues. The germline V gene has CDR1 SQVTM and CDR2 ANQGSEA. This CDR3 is CSVEDATDEQYF. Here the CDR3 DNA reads TGCAGCGTTGAAGACGCTACCGACGAGCAGTACTTC.

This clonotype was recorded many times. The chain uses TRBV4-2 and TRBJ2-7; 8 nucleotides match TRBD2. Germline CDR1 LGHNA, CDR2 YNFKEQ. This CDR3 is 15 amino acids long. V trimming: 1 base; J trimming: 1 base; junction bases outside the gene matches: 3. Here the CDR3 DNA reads TGTGCCAGCAGCCAAGGCCCGGGAGGGTCCTACGAGCAGTACTTC. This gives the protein CASSQGPGGSYEQYF.

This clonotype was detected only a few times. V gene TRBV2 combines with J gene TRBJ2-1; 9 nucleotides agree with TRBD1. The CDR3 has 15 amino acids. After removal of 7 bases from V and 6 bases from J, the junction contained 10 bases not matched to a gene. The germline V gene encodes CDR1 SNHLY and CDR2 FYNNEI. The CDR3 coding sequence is TGTGCCAGCATCAAGGGACAGGGTGTCTTCAATGAGCAGTTCTTC. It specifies CASIKGQGVFNEQFF.

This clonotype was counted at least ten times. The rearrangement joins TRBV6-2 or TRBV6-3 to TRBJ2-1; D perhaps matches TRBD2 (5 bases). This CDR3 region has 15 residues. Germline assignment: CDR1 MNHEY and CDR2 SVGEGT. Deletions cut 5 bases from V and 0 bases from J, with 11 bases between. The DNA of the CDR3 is TGTGCCAGCAGTAATAGCGCCTCCTCCTACAATGAGCAGTTCTTC. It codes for CASSNSASSYNEQFF.

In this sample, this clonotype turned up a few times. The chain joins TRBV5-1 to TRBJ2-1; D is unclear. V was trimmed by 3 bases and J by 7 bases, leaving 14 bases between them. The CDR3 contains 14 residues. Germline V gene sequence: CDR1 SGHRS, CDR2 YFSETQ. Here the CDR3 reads CASSSCLTRNEQFF. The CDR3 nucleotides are TGCGCCAGCAGCTCATGTCTGACGAGAAATGAGCAGTTCTTC.

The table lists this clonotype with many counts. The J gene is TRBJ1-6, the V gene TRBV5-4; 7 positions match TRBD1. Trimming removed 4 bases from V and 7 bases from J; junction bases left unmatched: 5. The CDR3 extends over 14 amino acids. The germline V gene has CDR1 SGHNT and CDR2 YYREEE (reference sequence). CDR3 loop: CASSPGQANSPLHF. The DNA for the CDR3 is TGTGCCAGCAGCCCTGGACAGGCCAATTCACCCCTCCACTTT.

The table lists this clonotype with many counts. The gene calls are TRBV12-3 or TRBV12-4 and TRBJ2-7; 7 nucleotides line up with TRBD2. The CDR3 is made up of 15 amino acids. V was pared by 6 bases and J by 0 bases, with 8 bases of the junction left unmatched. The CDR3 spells CASSQLATSSYEQYF. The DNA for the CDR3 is TGTGCCAGCAGCCAACTAGCGACGAGCTCCTACGAGCAGTACTTC.

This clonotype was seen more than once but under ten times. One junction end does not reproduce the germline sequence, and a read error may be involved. The CDR3 DNA reads as TGTGCCAGCAGCCCCGACACCAGCCCGAATCAGCCCCAGCACTTT. This encodes CASSPDTSPNQPQHF. The rearrangement joins TRBV7-9 to TRBJ1-5, with unresolved D. The CDR3 is made up of 15 amino acids. The germline gives CDR1 SEHNR, CDR2 FQNEAQ (reference sequence).

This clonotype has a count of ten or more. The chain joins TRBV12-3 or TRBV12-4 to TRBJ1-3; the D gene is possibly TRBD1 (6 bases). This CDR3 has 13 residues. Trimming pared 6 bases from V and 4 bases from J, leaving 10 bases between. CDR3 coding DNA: TGTGCCAGCAGCGGGACACTGGGAAACACCATATATTTT. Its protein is CASSGTLGNTIYF.

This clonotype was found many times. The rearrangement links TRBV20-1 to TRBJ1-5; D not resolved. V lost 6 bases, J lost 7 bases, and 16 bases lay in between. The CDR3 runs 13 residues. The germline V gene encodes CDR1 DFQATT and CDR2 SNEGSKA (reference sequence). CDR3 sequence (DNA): TGCAGTGCCCGAAAACTCTCGGAACAGCCCCAGCATTTT. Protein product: CSARKLSEQPQHF.

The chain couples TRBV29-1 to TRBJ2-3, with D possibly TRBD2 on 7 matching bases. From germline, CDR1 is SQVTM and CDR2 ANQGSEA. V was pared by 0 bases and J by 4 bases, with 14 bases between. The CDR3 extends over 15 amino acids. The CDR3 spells CSVEDRGARPDTQYF. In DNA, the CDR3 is TGCAGCGTTGAAGATCGGGGGGCCCGCCCAGATACGCAGTATTTT.

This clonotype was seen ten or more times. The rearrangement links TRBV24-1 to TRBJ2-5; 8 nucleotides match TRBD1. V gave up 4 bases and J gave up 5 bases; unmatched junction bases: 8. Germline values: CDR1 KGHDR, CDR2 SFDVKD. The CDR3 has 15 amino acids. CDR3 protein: CATSDHGQGSETQYF. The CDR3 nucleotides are TGTGCCACCAGTGACCATGGACAGGGCAGCGAGACCCAGTACTTC.

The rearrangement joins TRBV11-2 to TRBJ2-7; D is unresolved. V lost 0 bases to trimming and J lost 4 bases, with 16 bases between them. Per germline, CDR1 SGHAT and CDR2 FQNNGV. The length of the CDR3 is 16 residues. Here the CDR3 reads CASSLDRRSISYEQYF. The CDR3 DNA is TGTGCCAGCAGCTTAGATCGGAGAAGTATTTCGTACGAGCAGTACTTC. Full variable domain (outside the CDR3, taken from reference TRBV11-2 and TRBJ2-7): EAGVAQSPRYKIIEKRQSVAFWCNPISGHATLYWYQQILGQGPKLLIQFQNNGVVDDSQLPKDRFSAERLKGVDSTLKIQPAKLEDSAVYLCASSLDRRSISYEQYFGPGTRLTVT.

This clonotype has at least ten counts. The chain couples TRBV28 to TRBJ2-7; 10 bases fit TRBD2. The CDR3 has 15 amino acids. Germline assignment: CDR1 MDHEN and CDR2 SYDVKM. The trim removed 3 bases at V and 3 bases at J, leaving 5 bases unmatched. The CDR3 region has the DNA TGTGCCAGCAGTTTGGCGAGCGGGGGGGACTACGAGCAGTACTTC. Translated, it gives CASSLASGGDYEQYF. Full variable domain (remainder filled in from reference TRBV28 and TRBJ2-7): DVKVTQSSRYLVKRTGEKVFLECVQDMDHENMFWYRQDPGLGLRLIYFSYDVKMKEKGDIPEGYSVSREKKERFSLILESASTNQTSMYLCASSLASGGDYEQYFGPGTRLTVT.

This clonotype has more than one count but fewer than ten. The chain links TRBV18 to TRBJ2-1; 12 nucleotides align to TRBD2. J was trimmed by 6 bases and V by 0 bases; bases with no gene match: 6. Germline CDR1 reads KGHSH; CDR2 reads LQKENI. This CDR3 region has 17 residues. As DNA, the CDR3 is TGTGCCAGCTCACCACCGGTTGGGACTAGCGGGCGCAATGAGCAGTTCTTC. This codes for CASSPPVGTSGRNEQFF.

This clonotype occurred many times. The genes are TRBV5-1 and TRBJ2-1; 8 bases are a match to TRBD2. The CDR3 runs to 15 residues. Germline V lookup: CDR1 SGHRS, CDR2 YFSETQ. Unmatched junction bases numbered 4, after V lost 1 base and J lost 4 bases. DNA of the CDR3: TGCGCCAGCAGCTTGACTAGCGGAGAATACAATGAGCAGTTCTTC. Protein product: CASSLTSGEYNEQFF.

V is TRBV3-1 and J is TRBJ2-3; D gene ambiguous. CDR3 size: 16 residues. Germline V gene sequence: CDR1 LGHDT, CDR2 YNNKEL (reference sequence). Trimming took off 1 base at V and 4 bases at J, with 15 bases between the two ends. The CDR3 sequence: CASSQAAGVGSDTQYF. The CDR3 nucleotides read TGTGCCAGCAGCCAAGCAGCTGGGGTGGGTTCAGATACGCAGTATTTT.

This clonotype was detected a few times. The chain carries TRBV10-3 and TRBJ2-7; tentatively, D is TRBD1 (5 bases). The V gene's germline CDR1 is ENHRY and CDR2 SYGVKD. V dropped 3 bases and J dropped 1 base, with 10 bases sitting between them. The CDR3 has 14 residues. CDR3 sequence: CAISELQGSYEQYF. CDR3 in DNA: TGTGCCATCAGTGAACTCCAGGGATCCTACGAGCAGTACTTC.

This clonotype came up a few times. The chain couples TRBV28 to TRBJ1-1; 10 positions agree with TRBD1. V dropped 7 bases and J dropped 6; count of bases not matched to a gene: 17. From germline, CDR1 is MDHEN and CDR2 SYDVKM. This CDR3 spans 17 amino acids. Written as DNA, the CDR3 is TGTGCCAGCAATCGTCCAGGGACAGGGGCACTTCGGTCTGAAGCTTTCTTT. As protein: CASNRPGTGALRSEAFF.

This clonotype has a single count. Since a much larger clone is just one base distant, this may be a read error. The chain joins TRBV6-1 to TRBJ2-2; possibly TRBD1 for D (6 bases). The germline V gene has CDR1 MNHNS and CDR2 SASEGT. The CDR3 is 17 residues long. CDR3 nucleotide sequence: TGTGCCAGCAGTGAGTGGACAGACTTAAAAAACACCAGGGAGCTGTTTTTT. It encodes CASSEWTDLKNTRELFF.

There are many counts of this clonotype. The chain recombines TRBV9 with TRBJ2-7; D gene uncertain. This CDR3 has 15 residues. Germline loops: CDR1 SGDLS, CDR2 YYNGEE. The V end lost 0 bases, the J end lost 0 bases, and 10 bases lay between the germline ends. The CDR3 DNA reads TGTGCCAGCAGCGTAGATGCGGATCCCTCCTACGAGCAGTACTTC. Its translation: CASSVDADPSYEQYF.

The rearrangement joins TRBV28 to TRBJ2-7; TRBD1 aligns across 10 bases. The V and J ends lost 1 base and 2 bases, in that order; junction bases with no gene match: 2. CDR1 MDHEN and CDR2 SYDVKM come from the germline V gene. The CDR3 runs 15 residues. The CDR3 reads CASSLFGQGAYEQYF. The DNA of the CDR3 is TGTGCCAGCAGTTTATTCGGACAGGGGGCCTACGAGCAGTACTTC.

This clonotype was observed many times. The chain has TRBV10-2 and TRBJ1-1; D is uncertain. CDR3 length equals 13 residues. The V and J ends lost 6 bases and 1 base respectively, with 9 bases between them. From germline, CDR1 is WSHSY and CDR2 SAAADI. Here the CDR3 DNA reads TGCGCCAGCAGCGACCTTCAGAACACTGAAGCTTTCTTT. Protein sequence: CASSDLQNTEAFF.

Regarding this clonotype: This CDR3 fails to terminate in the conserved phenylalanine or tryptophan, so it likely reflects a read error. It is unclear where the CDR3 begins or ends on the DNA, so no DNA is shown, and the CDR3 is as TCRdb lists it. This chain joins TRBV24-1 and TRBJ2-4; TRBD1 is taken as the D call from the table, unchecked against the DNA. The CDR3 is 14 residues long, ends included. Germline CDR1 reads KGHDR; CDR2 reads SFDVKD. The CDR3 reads CATSDRHPGQGPPL.